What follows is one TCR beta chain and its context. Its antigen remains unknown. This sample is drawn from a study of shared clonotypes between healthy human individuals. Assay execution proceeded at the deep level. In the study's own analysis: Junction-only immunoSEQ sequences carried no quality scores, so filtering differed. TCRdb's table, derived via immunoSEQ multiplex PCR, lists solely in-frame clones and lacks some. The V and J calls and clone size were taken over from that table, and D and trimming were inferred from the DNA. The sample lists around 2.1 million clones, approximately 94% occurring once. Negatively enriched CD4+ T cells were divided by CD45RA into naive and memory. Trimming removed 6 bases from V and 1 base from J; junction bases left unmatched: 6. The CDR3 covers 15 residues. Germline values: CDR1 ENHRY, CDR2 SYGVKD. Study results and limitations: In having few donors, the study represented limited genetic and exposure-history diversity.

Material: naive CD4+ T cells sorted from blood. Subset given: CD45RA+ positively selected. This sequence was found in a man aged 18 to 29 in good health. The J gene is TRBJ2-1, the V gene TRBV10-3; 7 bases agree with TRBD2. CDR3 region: CAIRERGFSYNEQFF. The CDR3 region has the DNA TGTGCCATCAGGGAGCGGGGTTTTTCCTACAATGAGCAGTTCTTC.